Presented here are 5 T cell receptor beta chains from one specimen sequenced in a study of T cell changes during pregnancy in multiple sclerosis. Sequencing used immunoSEQ multiplex PCR; TCRdb keeps in-frame clones, though not all of them. The sample lists under 45,000 clones, roughly 91% occurring once. The source material was CD4+ T cells from peripheral blood mononuclear cells, sampled in the second trimester of pregnancy. The receptors here all came from a female donor in good health, enrolled as a control in a pregnancy study.

The V gene is TRBV5-6, the J gene TRBJ1-4; 8 bases line up with TRBD1. This CDR3 has 13 residues. Germline loops: CDR1 SGHDT, CDR2 YYEEEE. The V segment lost 2 bases and the J segment 8 bases; nucleotides outside the gene matches: 2. CDR3 region: CASSLQGGEKLFF. The CDR3 DNA follows: TGTGCCAGCAGCTTACAGGGGGGCGAAAAACTGTTTTTT.

The chain couples TRBV5-1 to TRBJ2-1; D perhaps matches TRBD1 (5 bases). V lost 7 bases and J lost 8, with 19 bases in between. Germline CDR1 is SGHRS and CDR2 is YFSETQ. This CDR3 contains 14 residues. The CDR3, as DNA: TGCGCCAGCGTGCTCGACAGTCTGAGCGATGAGCAGTTCTTC. This sequence encodes CASVLDSLSDEQFF. Filled out from reference TRBV5-1 and TRBJ2-1, the complete variable domain reads KAGVTQTPRYLIKTRGQQVTLSCSPISGHRSVSWYQQTPGQGLQFLFEYFSETQRNKGNFPGRFSGRQFSNSRSEMNVSTLELGDSALYLCASVLDSLSDEQFFGPGTRLTVL.

The chain has TRBV5-4 and TRBJ2-3; weak D call: TRBD1 (6 bases). V gave up 4 bases and J gave up 4 bases, with 19 bases separating them. The CDR3 is made up of 16 amino acids. From germline, CDR1 is SGHNT and CDR2 YYREEE (reference sequence). CDR3 residues: CASSRQGSYLPDTQYF. The CDR3 nucleotides are TGTGCCAGCAGCCGCCAGGGGTCTTACCTACCAGATACGCAGTATTTT.

The V gene is TRBV28, the J gene TRBJ2-1, with 10 bases that match TRBD2. The CDR3 is 16 residues long. The junction had 4 bases not matched to a gene; V was cut back by 2 bases and J by 3 bases. Germline CDR1 MDHEN, CDR2 SYDVKM. This CDR3 is CASSLISSGGYNEQFF. In DNA form, the CDR3 reads TGTGCCAGCAGTTTAATTTCTAGCGGGGGCTACAATGAGCAGTTCTTC. Filled out from reference TRBV28 and TRBJ2-1, the complete variable domain reads DVKVTQSSRYLVKRTGEKVFLECVQDMDHENMFWYRQDPGLGLRLIYFSYDVKMKEKGDIPEGYSVSREKKERFSLILESASTNQTSMYLCASSLISSGGYNEQFFGPGTRLTVL.

The CDR3 protein is CASSINNLAGVGPQETQYF. CDR3 nucleotides: TGTGCCAGCAGCATTAACAACCTAGCGGGAGTCGGACCCCAAGAGACCCAGTACTTC. This chain uses TRBV7-8 with TRBJ2-5; 10 bases fit TRBD2. J lost 1 base, V lost 5 bases, and 16 bases had no gene match. Germline V gene sequence: CDR1 SGHVS, CDR2 FQNEAQ. The CDR3 runs 19 residues.